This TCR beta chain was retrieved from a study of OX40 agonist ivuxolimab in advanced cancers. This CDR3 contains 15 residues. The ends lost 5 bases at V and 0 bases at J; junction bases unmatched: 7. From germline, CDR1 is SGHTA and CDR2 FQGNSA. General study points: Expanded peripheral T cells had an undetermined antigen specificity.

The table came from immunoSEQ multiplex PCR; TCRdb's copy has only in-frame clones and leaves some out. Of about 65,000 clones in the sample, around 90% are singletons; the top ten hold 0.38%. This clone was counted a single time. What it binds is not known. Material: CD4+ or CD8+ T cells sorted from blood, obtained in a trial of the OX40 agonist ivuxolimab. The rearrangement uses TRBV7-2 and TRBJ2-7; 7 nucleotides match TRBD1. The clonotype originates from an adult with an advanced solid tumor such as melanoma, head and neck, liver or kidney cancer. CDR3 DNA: TGTGCCAGCAGCCCCGCCGGGACAGTCTCCTACGAGCAGTACTTC. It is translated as CASSPAGTVSYEQYF.